The source of this T cell receptor beta chain is a study of cytomegalovirus exposure and HLA in healthy donors (dated by TCRdb to 2016 to 2017). About the investigation overall: In an earlier analysis of several hundred of the donors, 250 to 350 Gb of sequence data and roughly 100 million unique TCR beta sequences from roughly 180 million T cells were reported. Roughly 300 gigabases of sequencing data and approximately 91 million unique TCR sequences made up an early release that covered some 640 HLA-typed donors. Among the roughly 400 genotyped donors, under 90% belonged to the genetic ancestry cluster associated with self-reported Caucasian donors. The study was designed to test whether signatures of past pathogen exposure could be identified by cataloging public T cell receptors. The study used immunosequencing to profile the T cell repertoires of several hundred subjects and linked those repertoires to cytomegalovirus serostatus. A separate validation cohort of roughly 130 different subjects was used in addition to the roughly 670-subject first cohort. To predict cytomegalovirus infection status, the study combined high-throughput TCR immunosequencing, statistical association of individual TCRs with disease status, and machine learning. In a later analysis, previously published TCR beta repertoires from 550 to 700 donors were re-analyzed and high-resolution HLA genotyping was added so that TCR occurrence patterns could be studied. The later analysis used no new phenotypic data to find candidate immune exposures, relying instead on TCR beta sequences and their occurrence across donors. An earlier analysis of fewer than 750 of the donors used high-throughput TCR beta sequencing to judge whether each TCR beta V gene segment behaved as functional or pseudogenic. Alongside the repertoire data, information on donor age, sex, ethnicity and CMV serostatus was compiled. Genome-wide SNP genotypes for about 60% of the roughly 700 donors were used in a later genetic analysis, which treated that subset as a discovery cohort. All discovery cohort repertoires had been generated on a single sequencing platform. Class I and class II HLA loci were covered by the typing at four-digit resolution. Typing coverage varied by locus: roughly 629-640 donors for A, B, C, DRB1 and DQB1; approximately 560 for DQA1; more than 600 for DPA1; fewer than 480 for DPB1. Five DR-DQ haplotypes were treated as single units for association and clustering because of strong linkage in the cohort. Among approximately 370 genotyped donors of the cohort, an average of around 220,000 unique TCR beta nucleotide sequences was sequenced per donor, of which roughly 18% were non-productive. The full study reports these points: In a later analysis, TCR association rates were found to vary across HLA loci, with the most associated TCRs seen for DRB1 alleles and the fewest for HLA-C alleles. According to a later analysis, parvovirus B19, influenza, CMV and Epstein-Barr virus appeared linked to several top co-occurrence clusters. CMV serostatus was the only immune exposure information available for the cohort. In the study, about 150 TCR beta chains were listed as associated with cytomegalovirus. A few of the identified cytomegalovirus-associated TCR beta chains were confirmed in vitro to be specific for cytomegalovirus antigens. According to a later analysis, most CMV-associated TCR beta chains appeared to be HLA-restricted, and the HLA associations seemed to be driven largely by CMV exposure. A further reported finding was that TCR beta sequences accurately predicted the HLA-A and HLA-B alleles for most subjects in the first cohort. The authors suggested that the approach could potentially be extended to other disease states and immunological phenotypes. The earlier analysis of a few hundred of the donors excluded some 16 rarely observed V segments, including chromosome 9 orphons, because counts were too low. V-gene and J-gene trimming of TCR beta chains was associated with a missense DCLRE1C variant in a later genetic analysis, and the association was replicated in an independent cohort. A group of highly shared sequence variants was considered likely to be a technical artifact of the sequencing pipeline. The 87-base-pair reads could not distinguish some IMGT-functional V segments, including TRBV6-2 and TRBV6-3, so those segments were excluded. Roughly uniform sequencing depth across donors was assumed in presence/absence analyses, although this assumption may not hold. In a later analysis, some 17,000 TCR beta sequences were associated with specific HLA alleles at a false discovery rate of 0.05. According to a later genetic analysis, donors in an Asian-associated ancestry cluster had fewer N-insertions in productive TCRs than the roughly 660-donor mean. The cohort was sequenced for TCR beta chains only, and without alpha or paired-chain data the features that could be detected were limited. Because some donors lacked HLA typing at each locus, the association tests relied only on the typed subset. An earlier analysis of approximately 570 of the donors showed that most TCR beta V segments appeared in productive rearrangements either about 87% or about 30% of the time, which broadly matched IMGT annotations. Most TCR sequences were seen in very few donors, while some public TCRs were found in many individuals. Correlated functional status among segregating V segments might reflect linkage disequilibrium, but an unknown experimental factor could not be ruled out. Cytomegalovirus status was reported to be diagnosed by the classifier with high specificity and sensitivity in both the original and validation cohorts. When HLA alleles, especially DR and DQ, strongly co-occurred, attributing TCR associations to individual alleles was difficult. Compared with equally common non-associated chains, HLA-associated TCR beta chains in a later analysis were more clonally expanded and had lower generation probabilities.

The cohort comprised more than 550 healthy bone marrow donors. At the time of sampling, every cohort member was nominally healthy, though immune exposures that went unrecorded were likely present. The donor tested CMV seronegative, placing the donor among the 300 to 450 seronegative members of the cohort. A peripheral blood sample was collected from each donor, and TCR beta sequencing was performed on peripheral blood mononuclear cells. Genomic DNA was extracted from the blood cell samples with the Qiagen DNeasy Blood Extraction Kit. Library generation was performed with the immunoSEQ multiplex PCR assay. For the multiplex PCR, a mixture combining 60 forward primers for TCR Vbeta segments and 13 reverse primers for TCR Jbeta segments was used. Amplification of the CDR3 region of rearranged TCR beta genes was performed with a multiplex PCR assay on genomic DNA. The amplified TCR beta libraries were sequenced on the Illumina HiSeq System as 87-base-pair reads. Regarding the original processing steps: A later analysis counted approximately 76 million unique TCR beta chains across the 650 to 800 repertoires, and some 11 million of these chains were shared by at least two donors. To remove PCR and sequencing errors, raw reads were error-corrected and collapsed into unique sequences using a nearest-neighbor algorithm that merged closely related sequences. Alignment of CDR3 sequences to IMGT reference sequences was used to assign V, D and J gene segments. For a sequence to be retained, a match of at least six nucleotides was required to both a V gene segment and a J gene segment. A rearrangement was called productive if the CDR3 had no stop codons and remained in frame with V and J, and every other rearrangement was called non-productive. Following IMGT convention, CDR3 was defined as the stretch from the second conserved V-encoded cysteine to the conserved J-encoded phenylalanine. The earlier analysis of about 590 of the donors excluded sequences that lacked an unambiguous match to a single V gene segment. An earlier analysis of around 600 of the donors classified V segments as functional when productive rearrangements were above 56.7% and as segregating when the standard deviation between donors was above 5%. A statistical classification framework was built for diagnosing cytomegalovirus status from the catalog of TCR beta chain sequences. A later analysis assigned V and J genes by comparing TCR nucleotide sequences with IMGT/GENE-DB human TR gene sequences. The TCRdist pipeline was used in a later analysis to assign CDR3 sequences and most-parsimonious VDJ recombination scenarios. In a later analysis, every TCR beta chain was defined by the combination of its CDR3 amino acid sequence and its V-gene family, and reads without a unique V-gene family were dropped. As a way to deal with suspected cross-contamination and a sequencing artifact, a later analysis dropped approximately 570 nucleotide sequences that were highly shared and had low generation probability. In a later analysis, a clonal expansion index was calculated for each public chain from normalized within-repertoire ranks of inferred template counts. In a later analysis, generation probabilities were computed using a VDJ recombination model fitted to out-of-frame rearrangements, and the results were checked against IGoR. In a later analysis, TCR-TCR, TCR-HLA and TCR-CMV co-occurrence was scored with hypergeometric tests, and a repertoire-size bias correction was applied to TCR pairs. To estimate false discovery rates, a later analysis permuted the HLA or CMV assignments 20 times. In a later analysis, co-occurring TCRs were grouped with DBSCAN, and TCRdist sequence similarity was added when clustering was performed within HLA-allele-positive subsets. Co-occurrence clustering excluded repertoires with fewer than 30,000 or more than 120,000 public chains, plus five with anomalous nucleotide sharing. Imported from immuneACCESS, the table was reduced by TCRdb to in-frame sequences with V and J called. These copies leave out some clones; in studies compared against another copy, an unresolved V gene accounts for under half, and the cause of the remainder is not known. The V and J calls and clone size are taken from that table; D and trimming were inferred from the DNA. This sample is represented by about 230,000 clones; roughly 84% of them were singletons. The ten biggest clones cover roughly 0.22% of the sample.

As regards this clone: It lacks a known antigen. No base quality values were provided; no much bigger clone lies one nucleotide off.

The CDR3 starts with the cysteine, ends with the phenylalanine, and has 15 residues. The CDR3 DNA has 45 bases and is translated from base 1. V loses 4 bases at its end and J loses 2 bases; junction bases beyond the gene matches: 6. As encoded in the germline V gene, CDR1 is MNHNS while CDR2 is SASEGT. The specimen sequenced was PBMCs. The chain joins TRBV6-1 to TRBJ2-3, with 7 central nucleotides matching TRBD2. The clonotype originates from a girl aged 2 to 9 in good health and CMV-seronegative. CDR3 protein: CASSGERGITDTQYF. The bases are TGTGCCAGCAGTGGCGAGCGGGGTATCACAGATACGCAGTATTTT.